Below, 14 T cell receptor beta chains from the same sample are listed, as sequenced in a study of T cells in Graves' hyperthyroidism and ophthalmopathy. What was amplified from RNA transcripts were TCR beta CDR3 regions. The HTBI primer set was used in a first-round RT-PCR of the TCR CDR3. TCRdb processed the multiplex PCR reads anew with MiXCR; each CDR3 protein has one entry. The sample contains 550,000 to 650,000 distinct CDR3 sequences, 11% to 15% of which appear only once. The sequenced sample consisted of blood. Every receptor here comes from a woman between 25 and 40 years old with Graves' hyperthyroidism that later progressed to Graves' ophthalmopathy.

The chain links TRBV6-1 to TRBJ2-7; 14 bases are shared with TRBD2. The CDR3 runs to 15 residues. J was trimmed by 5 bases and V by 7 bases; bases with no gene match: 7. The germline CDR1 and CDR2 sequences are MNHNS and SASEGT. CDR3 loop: CASTLGLAGVNEQYF. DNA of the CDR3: TGTGCCAGCACGCTGGGACTAGCGGGAGTCAACGAGCAGTACTTC.

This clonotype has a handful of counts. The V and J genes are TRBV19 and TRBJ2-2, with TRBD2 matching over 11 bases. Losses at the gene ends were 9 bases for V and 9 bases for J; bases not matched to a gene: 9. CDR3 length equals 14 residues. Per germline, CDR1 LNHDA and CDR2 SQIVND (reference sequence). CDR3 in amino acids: CASRKGLAVWELFF. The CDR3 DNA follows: TGTGCCAGCCGGAAGGGACTAGCGGTCTGGGAGCTGTTTTTT.

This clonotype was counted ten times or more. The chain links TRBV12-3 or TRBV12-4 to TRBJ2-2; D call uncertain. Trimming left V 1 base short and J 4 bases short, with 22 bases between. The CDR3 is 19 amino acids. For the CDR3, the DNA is TGTGCCAGCAGTTTAGTAAGGCATTGGGCCCGTCGCGGCACCGGGGAGCTGTTTTTT. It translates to CASSLVRHWARRGTGELFF.

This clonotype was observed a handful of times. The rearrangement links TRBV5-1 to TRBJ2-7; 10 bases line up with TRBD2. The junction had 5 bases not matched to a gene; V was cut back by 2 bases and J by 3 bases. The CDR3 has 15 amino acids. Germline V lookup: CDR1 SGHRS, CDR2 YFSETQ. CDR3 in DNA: TGCGCCAGCAGCTTCACTAGCGGGAAAGTCTACGAGCAGTACTTC. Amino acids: CASSFTSGKVYEQYF. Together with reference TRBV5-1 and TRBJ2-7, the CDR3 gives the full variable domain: KAGVTQTPRYLIKTRGQQVTLSCSPISGHRSVSWYQQTPGQGLQFLFEYFSETQRNKGNFPGRFSGRQFSNSRSEMNVSTLELGDSALYLCASSFTSGKVYEQYFGPGTRLTVT.

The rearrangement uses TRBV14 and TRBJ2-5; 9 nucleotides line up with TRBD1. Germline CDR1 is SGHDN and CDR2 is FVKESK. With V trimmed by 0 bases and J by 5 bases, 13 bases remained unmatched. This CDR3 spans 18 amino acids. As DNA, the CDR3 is TGTGCCAGCAGCCAAGATGGTTTTGGCACAGGGGGCAAGGAGACCCAGTACTTC. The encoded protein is CASSQDGFGTGGKETQYF.

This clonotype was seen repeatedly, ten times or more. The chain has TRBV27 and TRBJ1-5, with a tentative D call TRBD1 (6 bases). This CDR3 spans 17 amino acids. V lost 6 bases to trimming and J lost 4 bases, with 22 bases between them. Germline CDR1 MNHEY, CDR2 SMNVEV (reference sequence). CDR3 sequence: CASRPNREGVRNQPQHF. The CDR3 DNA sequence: TGTGCCAGCAGACCGAACAGGGAGGGGGTGAGGAATCAGCCCCAGCATTTT.

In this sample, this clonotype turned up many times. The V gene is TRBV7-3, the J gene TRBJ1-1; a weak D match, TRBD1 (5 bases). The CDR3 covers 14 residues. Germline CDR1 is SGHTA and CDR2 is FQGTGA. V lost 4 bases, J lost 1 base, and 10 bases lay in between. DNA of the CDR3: TGTGCCAGCAGCTCTCAGGGCCCGAACACTGAAGCTTTCTTT. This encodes CASSSQGPNTEAFF.

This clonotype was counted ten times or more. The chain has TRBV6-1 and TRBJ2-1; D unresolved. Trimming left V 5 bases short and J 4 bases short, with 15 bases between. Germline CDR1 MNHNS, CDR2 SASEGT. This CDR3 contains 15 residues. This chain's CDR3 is CASSPPDRPYNEQFF. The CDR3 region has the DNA TGTGCCAGCAGTCCTCCAGATCGACCTTACAATGAGCAGTTCTTC.

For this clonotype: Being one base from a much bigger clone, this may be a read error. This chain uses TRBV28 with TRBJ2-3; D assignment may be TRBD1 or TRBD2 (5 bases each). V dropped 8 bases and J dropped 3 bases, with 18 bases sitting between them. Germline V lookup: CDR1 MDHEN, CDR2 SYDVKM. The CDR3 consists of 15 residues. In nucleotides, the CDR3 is TGTGCCAGCGGTCCCCGGGGCCAGGGTACAGATACGCAGTATTTT. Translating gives CASGPRGQGTDTQYF.

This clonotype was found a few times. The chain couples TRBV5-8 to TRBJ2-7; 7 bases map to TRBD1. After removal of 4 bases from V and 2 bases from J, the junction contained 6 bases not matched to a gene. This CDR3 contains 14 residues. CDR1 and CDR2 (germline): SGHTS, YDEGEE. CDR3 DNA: TGTGCCAGCAGCCCCACAGGGGCCGCCTACGAGCAGTACTTC. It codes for CASSPTGAAYEQYF.

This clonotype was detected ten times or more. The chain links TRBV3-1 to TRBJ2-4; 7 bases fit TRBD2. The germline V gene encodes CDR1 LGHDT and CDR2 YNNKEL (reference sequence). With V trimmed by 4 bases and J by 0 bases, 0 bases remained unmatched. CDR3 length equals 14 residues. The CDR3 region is CASSPSGAKNIQYF. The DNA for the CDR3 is TGTGCCAGCAGCCCTAGCGGAGCCAAAAACATTCAGTACTTC.

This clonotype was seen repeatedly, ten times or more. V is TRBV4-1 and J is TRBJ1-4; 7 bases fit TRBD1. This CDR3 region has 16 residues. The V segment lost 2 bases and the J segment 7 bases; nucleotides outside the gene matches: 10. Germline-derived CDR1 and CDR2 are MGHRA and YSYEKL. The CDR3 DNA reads TGCGCCAGCAGCCAAAAAATCAGGGGGGACGGTGAAAAACTGTTTTTT. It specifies CASSQKIRGDGEKLFF.

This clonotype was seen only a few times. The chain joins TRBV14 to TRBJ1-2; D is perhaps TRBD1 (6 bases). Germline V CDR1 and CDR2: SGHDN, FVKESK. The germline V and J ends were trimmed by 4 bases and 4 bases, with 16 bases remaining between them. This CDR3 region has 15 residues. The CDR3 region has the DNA TGTGCCAGCAGCCCTGAAGTAGGGGGGGCCTATGGCTACACCTTC. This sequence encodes CASSPEVGGAYGYTF.

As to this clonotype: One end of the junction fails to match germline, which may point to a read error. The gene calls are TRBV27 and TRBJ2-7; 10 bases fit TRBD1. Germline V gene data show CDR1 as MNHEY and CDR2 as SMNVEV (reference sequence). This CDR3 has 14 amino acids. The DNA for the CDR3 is TGTACCAGCAGTGGCGGGACAGGGGCCAACGAGCAGTACTTC. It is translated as CTSSGGTGANEQYF.